Sequencing of this T cell receptor beta chain was carried out in a study of shared clonotypes between healthy human individuals. In germline, CDR1 is MNHNY, CDR2 SVGAGI (reference sequence). Trimming removed 0 bases from V and 4 bases from J, with 13 bases in between. The CDR3 length is 15 residues. Generated by immunoSEQ multiplex PCR, the TCRdb table keeps only in-frame clones and is missing some. The sample has hundreds of thousands of clones, 95% to 97% seen once; the top ten hold 0.11%. Terminally differentiated effector memory CD45RA+ cells were left out of the naive CD8 fraction, which was CD45RO-negative and positively selected for CCR7.

This TCR came from a woman aged 30 to 39 in good health. The sequenced sample consisted of naive CD8+ T cells sorted from blood. V usage is TRBV6-6 and J usage is TRBJ2-7; D gene uncertain. The CDR3 DNA reads as TGTGCCAGCAGTTACTCTTCCAGTTTAAATTACGAGCAGTACTTC. Translation: CASSYSSSLNYEQYF.